This record looks at one TCR beta chain sequence and its context. The data derive from a study of blood T cell repertoires in COVID-19. Whole-study context: Whether acute or convalescent, the COVID-19 samples came from the United States, Italy and Spain. In each case, the material was cDNA or gDNA derived from T cells, B-cell-depleted T cells, or PBMCs.

Authors' methods: Nucleated cell counts were estimated from reference gene primer amplification. The assay was immunoSEQ multiplex PCR, and TCRdb's table has in-frame clones only and misses some. V, J and clone size were drawn from that table, and D and trimming were deduced from the DNA. The table lists a few hundred thousand clones, approximately 80% of them singletons. CDR1 SGHDN and CDR2 FVKESK come from the germline V gene. This CDR3 has 18 residues. The V end was cut by 4 bases, the J end by 3 bases, with 23 bases between. Allocation to cohorts depended on clinical history reported by the participants.

This TCR was recovered from a woman aged 40 to 55 with acute COVID-19. What was sequenced was PBMCs or T cells enriched from blood (not recorded which). This chain links TRBV14 with TRBJ2-3, with a possible D match to TRBD1 (6 bases). In DNA, the CDR3 is TGTGCCAGCAGCCCTGATGGGGGCCGACTAAGCTGGACAGATACGCAGTATTTT. Protein: CASSPDGGRLSWTDTQYF.